This TCR beta chain was sequenced in a study of long-term antiretroviral therapy in people with HIV. Study-wide findings and caveats: The study found narrower CDR3 length ranges in HIV repertoires than in controls. Dominance of pre-ART expanded clones persisted, fluctuating and often declining after ART. Diversity rose after ART but stayed below transplant donor controls.

Every specimen held between about 0.9-10 million cryopreserved PBMC. These were thawed and washed before DNA extraction. They ran version v3.0 of the immunoSEQ assay at survey level. Using immunoSEQ multiplex PCR, the repertoire was profiled, and TCRdb retains in-frame clones only, with some absent. The table lists roughly 40,000 clones, roughly nine tenths of them singletons. Germline CDR1 reads KGHSH; CDR2 reads LQKENI. V lost 3 bases and J 7 bases, leaving 19 bases between the germline ends. This CDR3 contains 15 residues. Concerning this clone itself: The antigen is undetermined.

The chain has TRBV18 and TRBJ2-7; the D call may be TRBD1 or TRBD2 (5 bases each). The receptor's source is a woman aged 45 to 65 with HIV. The starting material was unsorted PBMCs, obtained 1.2 years after starting antiretroviral therapy. CDR3 nucleotide sequence: TGTGCCAGCTCACCGGCAGGGAGTCTACGGGGAGAGCAGTACTTC. This codes for CASSPAGSLRGEQYF. The whole variable domain, filled in from reference TRBV18 and TRBJ2-7, reads NAGVMQNPRHLVRRRGQEARLRCSPMKGHSHVYWYRQLPEEGLKFMVYLQKENIIDESGMPKERFSAEFPKEGPSILRIQQVVRGDSAAYFCASSPAGSLRGEQYFGPGTRLTVT.